This record looks at one T cell receptor beta chain sequence and its context. These data are taken from a study of blood T cell repertoires in COVID-19. The CDR3 is 15 amino acids. Germline assignment: CDR1 SGHNT and CDR2 YYREEE (reference sequence). V lost 4 bases and J lost 4; bases outside the gene matches: 9. Clones were read by immunoSEQ multiplex PCR, and TCRdb kept only the in-frame ones, dropping some. The table shows around 80,000 clones, with around 79% occurring only once. The receptor's source is a man in his fifties or sixties with active or convalescent COVID-19. This chain connects TRBV5-4 to TRBJ2-5; 8 bases map to TRBD2. The material sequenced was peripheral blood. Written as DNA, the CDR3 is TGTGCCAGCAGCCGGGAGGGGGGGCCGGGAGAGACCCAGTACTTC. Amino acid sequence: CASSREGGPGETQYF.